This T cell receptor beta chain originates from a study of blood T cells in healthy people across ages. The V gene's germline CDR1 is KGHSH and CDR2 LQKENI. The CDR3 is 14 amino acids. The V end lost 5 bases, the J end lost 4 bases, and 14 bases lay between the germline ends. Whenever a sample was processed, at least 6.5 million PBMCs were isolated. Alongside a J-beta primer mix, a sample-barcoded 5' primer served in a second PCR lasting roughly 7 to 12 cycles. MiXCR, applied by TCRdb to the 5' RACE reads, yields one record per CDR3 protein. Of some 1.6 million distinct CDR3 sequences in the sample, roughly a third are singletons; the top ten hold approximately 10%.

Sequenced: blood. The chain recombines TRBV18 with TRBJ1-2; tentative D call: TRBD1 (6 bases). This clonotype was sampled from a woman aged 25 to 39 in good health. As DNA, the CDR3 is TGTGCCAGCTCAGCAGGACAGAGCAGCTATGGCTACACCTTC. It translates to CASSAGQSSYGYTF.